This T cell receptor beta chain was retrieved from a study of blood T cell repertoires in COVID-19. Background on the study: Material from acute and convalescent COVID-19 was sourced from the United States, Italy and Spain.

The CDR3 runs 12 residues. Germline V gene data show CDR1 as SQVTM and CDR2 as ANQGSEA. The table came from immunoSEQ multiplex PCR; TCRdb's copy has only in-frame clones and leaves some out. Of 150,000 to 200,000 clones in the sample, 88% are singletons; the top ten hold 4.4%. Sequencing input: peripheral blood. This chain connects TRBV29-1 to TRBJ2-1; TRBD1 aligns across 7 bases. The receptor's source is a human donor in a cohort sampled during active COVID-19. Here the CDR3 DNA reads TGCAGGGCAGACAGGGCGAACAGTGAGCAGTTCTTC. Protein: CRADRANSEQFF.